The 21 T cell receptor beta chains below come from one sample, sequenced in a study of metastatic and nonmetastatic thyroid tumors. Nobody among the patients had been given any treatment before thyroid surgery. TCRdb re-called clones from the PCR reads using MiXCR. This sample has tens of thousands of clones; 10% to 15% occur once, and the top ten carry about 11%. The sample taken for sequencing was blood. The receptors originated from a female donor with papillary thyroid cancer or a benign thyroid nodule (not recorded which). Some clones in this sample may be carry-over from other donors' samples.

This clone was observed a handful of times. A read error may explain this, as a much larger clone is one base away. Other DNA sequences in the sample encode the same CDR3. CDR3 amino acids: CASSYGGGANTEAFF. The CDR3 DNA reads TGTGCCAGCAGTTACGGTGGGGGGGCGAACACTGAAGCTTTCTTT. This chain connects TRBV28 to TRBJ1-1, with D possibly being TRBD1 (6 bases). V was cut by 4 bases and J by 1 base, with 13 bases left in between. The length of the CDR3 is 15 residues. The germline V gene has CDR1 MDHEN and CDR2 SYDVKM. Full variable domain (missing parts from reference TRBV28 and TRBJ1-1): DVKVTQSSRYLVKRTGEKVFLECVQDMDHENMFWYRQDPGLGLRLIYFSYDVKMKEKGDIPEGYSVSREKKERFSLILESASTNQTSMYLCASSYGGGANTEAFFGQGTRLTVV.

This clone was seen only a few times. The V gene is TRBV29-1, the J gene TRBJ1-2; D may be TRBD1 (6 bases). Germline loops: CDR1 SQVTM, CDR2 ANQGSEA. The CDR3 covers 17 residues. Trimming took off 6 bases at V and 7 bases at J, with 30 bases between the two ends. The CDR3 sequence: CSVRGGEGPVLGGGYTF. The DNA of the CDR3 is TGCAGCGTCCGAGGGGGAGAGGGACCAGTACTGGGTGGTGGCTACACCTTC.

This clone has a count of ten or more. Because it lacks the conserved phenylalanine or tryptophan at the end, this CDR3 is likely a read error. The DNA is omitted, as the CDR3 cannot be located on it reliably, and the CDR3 follows TCRdb's listing. The chain links TRBV7-2 to TRBJ1-4. Germline-derived CDR1 and CDR2 are SGHTA and FQGNSA. The CDR3 contains 10 residues when both ends are counted. CDR3 loop: CASSSRLAGV.

This clone was counted many times. The sample contains more than one DNA sequence encoding this CDR3. V usage is TRBV6-1 and J usage is TRBJ1-5; 7 positions match TRBD1. CDR1 and CDR2 from the germline V gene are MNHNS and SASEGT. V lost 6 bases to trimming and J lost 4 bases; unmatched junction nucleotides: 6. CDR3 length equals 14 residues. The CDR3 loop reads CASRETGVNQPQHF. The CDR3 region has the DNA TGTGCCAGCAGGGAAACAGGGGTGAATCAGCCCCAGCATTTT.

This clone was found many times. V and J are TRBV5-6 and TRBJ1-5; perhaps TRBD1 as D (6 bases). The germline V and J ends were trimmed by 4 bases and 6 bases, with 14 bases remaining between them. The CDR3 extends over 14 amino acids. CDR1 and CDR2 (germline): SGHDT, YYEEEE. The CDR3 spells CASSLQGQGQPQHF. The CDR3 DNA reads as TGTGCCAGCAGCCTACAGGGTCAGGGTCAGCCCCAGCATTTT.

This clone was recorded a few times. The genes are TRBV6-1 and TRBJ2-7; no firm D call. This CDR3 comprises 15 residues. Trimming stripped 2 bases from V and 3 bases from J, with 14 bases between. Germline CDR1 MNHNS, CDR2 SASEGT. The DNA of the CDR3 is TGTGCCAGCAGTGAAAAACGTGGGATAAGCTACGAGCAGTACTTC. Encoded protein: CASSEKRGISYEQYF.

This clone appeared many times. This chain uses TRBV19 with TRBJ2-7; 11 bases match TRBD2. CDR1 and CDR2 (germline): LNHDA, SQIVND (reference sequence). The length of the CDR3 is 14 residues. V lost 9 bases to trimming and J lost 7 bases; unmatched junction nucleotides: 11. The CDR3 sequence is CASTSGSPTREQYF. CDR3 coding DNA: TGTGCCAGCACTAGCGGGAGCCCTACTAGGGAGCAGTACTTC.

The chain couples TRBV5-6 to TRBJ2-2; 7 nucleotides align to TRBD2. V lost 4 bases, J lost 1 base, and 1 base stayed unmatched. The germline V gene has CDR1 SGHDT and CDR2 YYEEEE. The length of the CDR3 is 14 residues. The DNA for the CDR3 is TGTGCCAGCAGCCGCGGGGGGAACACCGGGGAGCTGTTTTTT. Translated, it gives CASSRGGNTGELFF.

This clone has ten or more counts. The chain combines TRBV3-1 with TRBJ2-3; TRBD2 agrees at 16 bases. The trim removed 1 base at V and 5 bases at J, leaving 6 bases unmatched. CDR3 length: 18 residues. Germline-derived CDR1 and CDR2 are LGHDT and YNNKEL (reference sequence). The CDR3 loop is CASSQGAGLAGGRDTQYF. The CDR3 DNA sequence: TGTGCCAGCAGCCAAGGGGCGGGACTAGCGGGAGGGCGAGATACGCAGTATTTT.

Many counts were recorded for this clone. The V call is TRBV7-3, the J call TRBJ2-2; 10 bases agree with TRBD1. CDR3 length: 16 residues. V was clipped by 0 bases and J by 7 bases; unmatched bases: 5. Germline CDR1 and CDR2: SGHTA and FQGTGA. Here the CDR3 DNA reads TGTGCCAGCAGCTTAACCGGGACAGGGGTTTTCGGGGAGCTGTTTTTT. This codes for CASSLTGTGVFGELFF.

This clone showed up just a few times. One base away lies a much larger clone, so this may be a sequencing read error. Here the CDR3 DNA reads TGTGCATCCCGAGAGAGCATAGATACGCAGTATTTT. Translating it yields CASRESIDTQYF. The V call is TRBV10-3, the J call TRBJ2-3; no definite D call. The germline CDR1 and CDR2 sequences are ENHRY and SYGVKD. The CDR3 is 12 residues long.

This clone was counted a few times. The chain joins TRBV2 to TRBJ2-3, with 8 bases fitting TRBD2. Germline CDR1 and CDR2: SNHLY and FYNNEI. The J segment lost 2 bases and the V segment lost 7 bases, leaving 8 bases of the junction unmatched. The CDR3 is 15 amino acids. The DNA for the CDR3 is TGTGCCAGCACCCCCGTGACTAGCGTCACAGATACGCAGTATTTT. This translates into CASTPVTSVTDTQYF.

In regard to this clone: The junction does not match germline at one end; this may be a read error. This chain links TRBV20-1 with TRBJ2-3; TRBD2 matches 7 bases. This CDR3 contains 16 residues. Germline loops: CDR1 DFQATT, CDR2 SNEGSKA (reference sequence). CDR3: CSASRDGHTSADTQYF. The CDR3 coding sequence is TGCAGTGCCAGCAGGGACGGACACACTAGCGCAGATACGCAGTACTTT.

This clone appeared many times. The chain combines TRBV27 with TRBJ2-6; D may match TRBD1 or TRBD2 (5 bases each). Per the germline V gene, CDR1 is MNHEY and CDR2 is SMNVEV (reference sequence). The V end lost 10 bases, the J end lost 0 bases, and 13 bases lay between the germline ends. The CDR3 length is 15 residues. The CDR3 protein is CATLGRISGANVLTF. As DNA, the CDR3 is TGTGCCACCTTGGGACGGATCTCTGGGGCCAACGTCCTGACTTTC.

This clone showed up many times. The genes are TRBV20-1 and TRBJ2-1; 9 nucleotides match TRBD2. The germline CDR1 and CDR2 sequences are DFQATT and SNEGSKA (reference sequence). This CDR3 contains 18 residues. With V trimmed by 0 bases and J by 0 bases, 9 bases remained unmatched. The CDR3 DNA reads as TGCAGTGCTAGAGATATGTCGCTAGCGGGAAGCTCCTACAATGAGCAGTTCTTC. Translation gives CSARDMSLAGSSYNEQFF.

This clone has at least ten counts. The rearrangement links TRBV25-1 to TRBJ1-4, with D uncertain. The CDR3 is 15 amino acids. Germline loops: CDR1 MGHDK, CDR2 SYGVNS. V was shortened by 6 bases and J by 8 bases, with 19 bases between the two germline ends. CDR3 bases: TGTGCCAGCAGCCCAACTCGGGGTCCTAGGGAAAAACTGTTTTTT. This encodes CASSPTRGPREKLFF.

This chain uses TRBV6-1 with TRBJ2-7; 14 bases fit TRBD2. The CDR3 is 15 amino acids. CDR1 and CDR2 from the germline V gene are MNHNS and SASEGT. The J segment lost 5 bases and the V segment lost 6 bases, leaving 6 bases of the junction unmatched. CDR3 sequence: CASRQTSGRDDEQYF. DNA of the CDR3: TGTGCCAGCAGGCAGACTAGCGGGAGGGACGACGAGCAGTACTTC.

This clone appeared many times. This may arise from a read error, as a much more abundant clone is one base away. V and J are TRBV28 and TRBJ2-1; 15 nucleotides line up with TRBD2. The germline V gene has CDR1 MDHEN and CDR2 SYDVKM. The CDR3 has 16 residues. The CDR3 reads CASSLSGLAGGNGQFF. The DNA of the CDR3 is TGTGCCAGCAGTTTATCGGGACTAGCGGGAGGAAATGGGCAGTTCTTC.

This clone was detected many times. V usage is TRBV19 and J usage is TRBJ2-2; 8 bases line up with TRBD2. V lost 8 bases, J lost 2 bases, and 10 bases stayed unmatched. The CDR3 extends over 16 amino acids. In germline, CDR1 is LNHDA, CDR2 SQIVND (reference sequence). The CDR3 reads CASLPGGAVNTGELFF. The CDR3 DNA reads as TGTGCCAGTTTGCCGGGGGGGGCGGTTAACACCGGGGAGCTGTTTTTT.

This clone was recorded a few times. The rearrangement joins TRBV6-4 to TRBJ2-1; D may be TRBD1 (6 bases). Germline loops: CDR1 MRHNA, CDR2 SNTAGT. This CDR3 contains 14 residues. Trimming took 3 bases from V and 10 from J, leaving 16 bases between them. The CDR3 sequence: CASSEKGERGEQFF. The CDR3 nucleotides read TGTGCCAGCAGTGAGAAGGGGGAGAGAGGGGAGCAGTTCTTC.

This clone was seen a handful of times. One base away lies a much larger clone, so this may be a sequencing read error. Other DNA sequences from this sample encode an identical CDR3 as well. The chain has TRBV27 and TRBJ2-5, with unresolved D. CDR3 length equals 19 residues. CDR1 MNHEY and CDR2 SMNVEV come from the germline V gene (reference sequence). CDR3 sequence: CASSDPHPTAVVDQETQYF. CDR3 DNA: TGTGCCAGCAGTGACCCCCACCCCACTGCGGTCGTCGACCAAGAGACTCAGTACTTC.